The T cell receptor beta chain described here comes from a study of beta chain features in type 1 diabetes. Study details: All of the samples together had 107,917,701 sorted cells examined.

This clone was recorded a few times. What it recognizes is unknown. Investigators reverse transcribed all isolated RNA, so they sequenced expressed TCRB transcripts. Assay used: immunoSEQ multiplex PCR; TCRdb lists only in-frame clones, some missing. The sample records roughly 300,000 clones, roughly a tenth being singletons. CDR1 is SGDLS and CDR2 is YYNGEE in the germline V gene. Trimming pared 0 bases from V and 4 bases from J, leaving 13 bases between. The length of the CDR3 is 15 residues. Sorting of CD4+ naive, central memory, regulatory and stem cell-like memory cells was performed via CD45RO/CCR7/CD25/CD127/CD95/CD27. Whole-study findings and limits: Type 1 diabetes patients showed a moderate but significant shortening of TCRB CDR3s in all four CD4+ subsets. VDJ junctions from patients with type 1 diabetes contained fewer insertions and more deletions.

The source of this sequence is a man aged 30 to 39 with type 1 diabetes. V and J are TRBV9 and TRBJ1-2; D is unresolved. The sequencing sample was made of central memory CD4+ T cells from blood. CDR3 nucleotide sequence: TGTGCCAGCAGCGTAGGTGGGGAGATCTTCTATGGCTACACCTTC. Its translation: CASSVGGEIFYGYTF.